The 29 T cell receptor beta chains reported below all come from one sample, sequenced in a study of blood T cell repertoires in COVID-19. Sequencing used immunoSEQ multiplex PCR; TCRdb keeps in-frame clones, though not all of them. Among approximately 290,000 clones listed, roughly 91% were seen once. Sample: peripheral blood. These receptor sequences come from a woman under 40 with COVID-19, enrolled during active disease.

V usage is TRBV7-8 and J usage is TRBJ2-7; D perhaps matches TRBD1 (6 bases). The CDR3 loop spans 14 amino acids. Trimming shortened V by 6 bases and J by 2 bases, and 14 bases separated the two germline ends. Germline V lookup: CDR1 SGHVS, CDR2 FQNEAQ. In DNA form, the CDR3 reads TGTGCCAGCAGAAGGGACATGGGGCCCTACGAGCAGTACTTC. Translated: CASRRDMGPYEQYF.

J is TRBJ2-7 and V is TRBV11-3, with D perhaps TRBD2 (7 bases). Trimming removed 3 bases at V and 3 bases at J, with 12 bases between. Germline V CDR1 and CDR2: SGHNT, YENEEA. This CDR3 contains 14 residues. The CDR3 sequence is CASSFGGGLYEQYF. The CDR3 nucleotides are TGTGCCAGCAGCTTTGGGGGGGGCCTCTACGAGCAGTACTTC. Complete variable domain (other parts from reference TRBV11-3 and TRBJ2-7): EAGVVQSPRYKIIEKKQPVAFWCNPISGHNTLYWYLQNLGQGPELLIRYENEEAVDDSQLPKDRFSAERLKGVDSTLKIQPAELGDSAVYLCASSFGGGLYEQYFGPGTRLTVT.

The chain is built from TRBV11-3 and TRBJ2-2, with 7 positions matching TRBD1. CDR1 and CDR2 (germline): SGHNT, YENEEA. The CDR3 loop spans 15 amino acids. V lost 3 bases, J lost 0 bases, and 1 base stayed unmatched. The CDR3 reads CASSLGQTNTGELFF. CDR3 nucleotide sequence: TGTGCCAGCAGCTTGGGACAGACGAACACCGGGGAGCTGTTTTTT.

This chain links TRBV7-2 with TRBJ2-3; 7 nucleotides match TRBD2. V gave up 4 bases and J gave up 2 bases; unmatched junction bases: 6. CDR1 is SGHTA, CDR2 FQGNSA, per germline. The CDR3 length is 15 residues. CDR3 coding DNA: TGTGCCAGCAGCTCAATAAGCGGGGCCACAGATACGCAGTATTTT. It yields the protein CASSSISGATDTQYF.

V usage is TRBV5-8 and J usage is TRBJ1-2; D is possibly TRBD1 (5 bases). V lost 2 bases, J lost 4 bases, and 21 bases lay in between. In germline, CDR1 is SGHTS, CDR2 YDEGEE. This CDR3 contains 17 residues. CDR3 amino acids: CASSFVGTLVSIYGYTF. CDR3 sequence (DNA): TGTGCCAGCAGCTTTGTAGGGACTCTCGTCTCAATCTATGGCTACACCTTC.

The chain joins TRBV5-4 to TRBJ2-5; no clear D gene. V was cut by 3 bases and J by 5 bases, with 14 bases left in between. Looked up from germline, CDR1 is SGHNT and CDR2 is YYREEE (reference sequence). The CDR3 has 14 amino acids. CDR3 protein: CASSYGQATETQYF. The DNA of the CDR3 is TGTGCCAGCAGCTACGGTCAAGCTACTGAGACCCAGTACTTC.

The chain couples TRBV19 to TRBJ2-3; 10 bases are a match to TRBD2. Trimming cost V 4 bases and J 1 base; bases outside gene matches: 5. This CDR3 spans 16 amino acids. CDR1 is LNHDA and CDR2 is SQIVND in the germline V gene (reference sequence). The CDR3 DNA follows: TGTGCCAGTAGTAAAGAGCGGGGGGGCGGCACAGATACGCAGTATTTT. Translating it yields CASSKERGGGTDTQYF.

The rearrangement links TRBV9 to TRBJ2-1; D remains unclear. Trimming pared 4 bases from V and 0 bases from J, leaving 5 bases between. The CDR3 totals 13 residues. Looked up from germline, CDR1 is SGDLS and CDR2 is YYNGEE. In DNA form, the CDR3 reads TGTGCCAGCAGCCCGAGCTCCTACAATGAGCAGTTCTTC. Amino acid sequence: CASSPSSYNEQFF.

This clone was observed a few times. The gene calls are TRBV27 and TRBJ1-4; TRBD1 aligns across 7 bases. CDR1 MNHEY and CDR2 SMNVEV come from the germline V gene (reference sequence). The CDR3 length is 15 residues. V shed 2 bases and J 6 bases; nucleotides not matched to a gene: 6. The CDR3, as DNA: TGTGCCAGCAGTTTAAAGGGGGCCTTATATGAAAAACTGTTTTTT. Protein: CASSLKGALYEKLFF. Full variable domain (rest looked up from reference TRBV27 and TRBJ1-4): EAQVTQNPRYLITVTGKKLTVTCSQNMNHEYMSWYRQDPGLGLRQIYYSMNVEVTDKGDVPEGYKVSRKEKRNFPLILESPSPNQTSLYFCASSLKGALYEKLFFGSGTQLSVL.

The chain is built from TRBV28 and TRBJ1-5, with 9 bases lining up with TRBD1. The CDR3 has 15 amino acids. Germline V gene data show CDR1 as MDHEN and CDR2 as SYDVKM. J gave up 0 bases and V 6 bases, and 3 bases lay outside the gene matches. The CDR3 nucleotides read TGTGCCAGCAGCTCGACAGGGGGTAGCAATCAGCCCCAGCATTTT. Amino acids: CASSSTGGSNQPQHF.

The chain links TRBV11-2 to TRBJ1-1; D unclear. The CDR3 loop spans 13 amino acids. V lost 3 bases and J lost 0, with 5 bases in between. Per germline, CDR1 SGHAT and CDR2 FQNNGV. As DNA, the CDR3 is TGTGCCAGCAGCTTCCAATTGAACACTGAAGCTTTCTTT. Its translation: CASSFQLNTEAFF.

The genes are TRBV28 and TRBJ2-7; TRBD1 agrees at 9 bases. This CDR3 has 15 amino acids. Germline lookup yields CDR1 MDHEN and CDR2 SYDVKM. With V trimmed by 5 bases and J by 4 bases, 9 bases remained unmatched. CDR3 residues: CASSTTGGVEYEQYF. The CDR3, as DNA: TGTGCCAGCAGTACAACAGGGGGCGTCGAGTACGAGCAGTACTTC.

The gene calls are TRBV4-1 and TRBJ2-5; 12 bases line up with TRBD2. Germline CDR1 reads MGHRA; CDR2 reads YSYEKL. The CDR3 contains 16 residues. The V and J ends lost 4 bases and 3 bases, in that order; junction bases with no gene match: 6. CDR3 sequence: CASSPGLAGLKETQYF. DNA of the CDR3: TGCGCCAGCAGCCCAGGACTAGCGGGACTTAAAGAGACCCAGTACTTC.

CDR3 residues: CASVPTSTSTDTQYF. CDR3 nucleotides: TGTGCCAGCGTCCCGACTAGCACCAGCACAGATACGCAGTATTTT. The gene calls are TRBV3-1 (or the pseudogene TRBV3-2) and TRBJ2-3; TRBD2 agrees at 7 bases. Germline CDR1 LGHDT, CDR2 YNNKEL (reference sequence). V trimming: 8 bases; J trimming: 0 bases; junction bases outside the gene matches: 8. The CDR3 totals 15 residues.

This chain connects TRBV5-6 to TRBJ1-6, with 7 bases aligning to TRBD1. The V gene end was trimmed by 3 bases and the J gene end by 4 bases; junction bases not matched to a gene: 4. The V gene's germline CDR1 is SGHDT and CDR2 YYEEEE. The CDR3 runs 15 residues. CDR3 in DNA: TGTGCCAGCAGCTACGGACAGGTTTATAATTCACCCCTCCACTTT. Translating gives CASSYGQVYNSPLHF.

The V gene is TRBV7-9, the J gene TRBJ1-5; D possibly corresponds to TRBD1 (6 bases). The CDR3 is 14 amino acids. V dropped 3 bases and J dropped 7 bases, with 13 bases sitting between them. The germline V gene has CDR1 SEHNR and CDR2 FQNEAQ (reference sequence). The DNA of the CDR3 is TGTGCCAGCAGCTTCGGACAGTCAGGGCAGCCCCAGCATTTT. It translates to CASSFGQSGQPQHF.

This sequence joins TRBV5-1 and TRBJ2-2; D uncertain. V was clipped by 0 bases and J by 4 bases, with 7 bases between them. CDR3 length: 14 residues. Germline-derived CDR1 and CDR2 are SGHRS and YFSETQ. The CDR3 DNA sequence: TGCGCCAGCAGCTTGGCCAGGCCCACCGGGGAGCTGTTTTTT. Translating gives CASSLARPTGELFF.

This chain uses TRBV18 with TRBJ1-6; D uncertain. The CDR3 covers 15 residues. The V gene lost 3 bases and the J gene lost 5 bases, with 11 bases spanning the gap. The germline CDR1 and CDR2 sequences are KGHSH and LQKENI. In DNA, the CDR3 is TGTGCCAGCTCACCCAACAACCGGGATAATTCACCCCTCCACTTT. It is translated as CASSPNNRDNSPLHF.

This clone was counted between two and nine times. J is TRBJ1-3 and V is TRBV11-2; D ambiguous. The CDR3 sequence is 15 residues long. V gave up 0 bases and J gave up 4 bases, with 10 bases separating them. Per germline, CDR1 SGHAT and CDR2 FQNNGV. CDR3 protein: CASSLDGGYGNTIYF. CDR3 sequence (DNA): TGTGCCAGCAGCTTAGACGGCGGGTACGGAAACACCATATATTTT.

The chain has TRBV4-2 and TRBJ1-2; D is unclear. CDR1 and CDR2 from the germline V gene are LGHNA and YNFKEQ. The CDR3 is 13 residues long. V shed 4 bases and J shed 8 bases, with 14 bases lying between them. The CDR3 is CASSLPSWPGYTF. The CDR3 DNA follows: TGTGCCAGCAGCCTCCCATCCTGGCCCGGCTACACCTTC.

This rearrangement joins TRBV6-6 to TRBJ2-3, with D possibly being TRBD1 (6 bases). CDR3 length: 14 residues. In germline, CDR1 is MNHNY, CDR2 SVGAGI (reference sequence). The V end lost 4 bases, the J end lost 0 bases, and 8 bases lay between the germline ends. CDR3 in amino acids: CASSSDSSTDTQYF. In nucleotides, the CDR3 is TGTGCCAGCAGTTCGGACAGTAGCACAGATACGCAGTATTTT.

The chain combines TRBV15 with TRBJ1-2, with D possibly matching TRBD1 (6 bases). In germline, CDR1 is LNHNV, CDR2 YYDKDF (reference sequence). The CDR3 runs 18 residues. V lost 2 bases and J lost 0, with 19 bases in between. Here the CDR3 reads CATSRPIPGAIANYGYTF. In DNA, the CDR3 is TGTGCCACCAGCAGACCGATACCAGGGGCAATTGCTAACTATGGCTACACCTTC.

This chain uses TRBV6-5 with TRBJ2-2; maybe TRBD2 (5 bases). Trimming took off 4 bases at V and 6 bases at J, with 12 bases between the two ends. There are 14 residues in the CDR3. Germline assignment: CDR1 MNHEY and CDR2 SVGAGI. CDR3 loop: CASSFDKRAGELFF. The DNA of the CDR3 is TGTGCCAGCAGTTTCGACAAGAGGGCCGGGGAGCTGTTTTTT.

The rearrangement links TRBV19 to TRBJ1-2, with 8 nucleotides matching TRBD1. The trim removed 6 bases at V and 1 base at J, leaving 7 bases unmatched. This CDR3 spans 15 amino acids. Germline assignment: CDR1 LNHDA and CDR2 SQIVND (reference sequence). The CDR3 spells CASSPGTGLNYGYTF. In DNA, the CDR3 is TGTGCCAGTAGCCCCGGGACAGGCCTTAACTATGGCTACACCTTC.

The chain uses TRBV19 and TRBJ1-2, with a tentative D call TRBD1 (5 bases). The ends were cut back, 3 bases at V and 6 bases at J, with 29 bases in the middle. The CDR3 is 19 amino acids. The germline V gene encodes CDR1 LNHDA and CDR2 SQIVND (reference sequence). The DNA for the CDR3 is TGTGCCAGTAGTATTAGCCCCCGTGCAGGGCCTCGATTTTTTGATGGCTACACCTTC. Translating it yields CASSISPRAGPRFFDGYTF.

V usage is TRBV28 and J usage is TRBJ1-5; D is uncertain. The germline V gene has CDR1 MDHEN and CDR2 SYDVKM. Trimming took 7 bases from V and 0 from J, leaving 13 bases between them. The CDR3 has 15 residues. The CDR3 reads CASNPPRYSNQPQHF. Written as DNA, the CDR3 is TGTGCCAGCAACCCTCCGCGTTATAGCAATCAGCCCCAGCATTTT.

The table lists this clone with a count of one. V usage is TRBV5-6 and J usage is TRBJ2-7; the D is unclear. Between the trimmed V and J ends, which lost 7 bases and 0 bases, there was a span of 8 bases. Per germline, CDR1 SGHDT and CDR2 YYEEEE. This CDR3 contains 12 residues. For the CDR3, the DNA is TGTGCCAGCGACTGGAGCTCCTACGAGCAGTACTTC. Amino acid sequence: CASDWSSYEQYF.

The chain carries TRBV6-1 and TRBJ1-5; weak D call: TRBD1 (5 bases). V was shortened by 1 base and J by 5 bases, with 6 bases between the two germline ends. Germline CDR1 is MNHNS and CDR2 is SASEGT. The CDR3 totals 13 residues. The CDR3 here is CASSEGRDQPQHF. CDR3 in DNA: TGTGCCAGCAGTGAAGGCAGGGATCAGCCCCAGCATTTT.

The CDR3: CASSPLRRASYGYTF. CDR3 DNA sequence: TGTGCCAGCAGCCCCCTTAGGAGGGCGAGCTATGGCTACACCTTC. J is TRBJ1-2 and V is TRBV3-1 (or the pseudogene TRBV3-2), with unresolved D. Germline V gene lookup returns CDR1 LGHDT and CDR2 YNNKEL (reference sequence). CDR3 length equals 15 residues. Trimming cost V 4 bases and J 4 bases, with 16 bases left between them.